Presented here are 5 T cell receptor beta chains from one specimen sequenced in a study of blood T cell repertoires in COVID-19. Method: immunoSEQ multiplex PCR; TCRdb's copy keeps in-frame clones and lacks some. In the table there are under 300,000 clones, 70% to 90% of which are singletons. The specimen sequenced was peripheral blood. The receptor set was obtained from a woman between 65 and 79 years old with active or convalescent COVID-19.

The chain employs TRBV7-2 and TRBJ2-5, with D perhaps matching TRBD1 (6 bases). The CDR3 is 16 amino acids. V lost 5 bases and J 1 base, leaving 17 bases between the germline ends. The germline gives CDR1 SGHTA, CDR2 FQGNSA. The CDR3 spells CASSPGAGVGQETQYF. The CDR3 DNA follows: TGTGCCAGCAGCCCTGGGGCAGGGGTGGGCCAAGAGACCCAGTACTTC.

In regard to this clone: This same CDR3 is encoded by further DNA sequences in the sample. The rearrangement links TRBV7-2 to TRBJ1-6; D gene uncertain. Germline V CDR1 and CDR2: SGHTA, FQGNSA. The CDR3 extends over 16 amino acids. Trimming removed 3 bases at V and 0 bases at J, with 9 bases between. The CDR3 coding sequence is TGTGCCAGCAGCTTTTCGGTGAACTCCTATAATTCACCCCTCCACTTT. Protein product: CASSFSVNSYNSPLHF.

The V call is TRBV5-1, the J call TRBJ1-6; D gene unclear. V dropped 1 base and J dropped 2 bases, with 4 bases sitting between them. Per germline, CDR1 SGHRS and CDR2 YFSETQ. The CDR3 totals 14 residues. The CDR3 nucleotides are TGCGCCAGCAGCTTGAATACCTATAATTCACCCCTCCACTTT. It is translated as CASSLNTYNSPLHF.

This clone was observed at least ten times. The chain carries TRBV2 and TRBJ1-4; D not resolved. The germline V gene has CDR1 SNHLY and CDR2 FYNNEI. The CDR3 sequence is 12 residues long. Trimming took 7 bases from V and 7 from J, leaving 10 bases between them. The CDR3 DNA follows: TGTGCCAGCAATTGGGCAGGTGAAAAACTGTTTTTT. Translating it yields CASNWAGEKLFF.

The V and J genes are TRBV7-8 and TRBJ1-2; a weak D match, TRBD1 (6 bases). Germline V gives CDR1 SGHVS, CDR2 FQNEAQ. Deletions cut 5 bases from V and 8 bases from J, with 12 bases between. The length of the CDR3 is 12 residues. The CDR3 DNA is TGTGCCAGCAGCCCAGGGGCTTGGGGCTACACCTTC. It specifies CASSPGAWGYTF.